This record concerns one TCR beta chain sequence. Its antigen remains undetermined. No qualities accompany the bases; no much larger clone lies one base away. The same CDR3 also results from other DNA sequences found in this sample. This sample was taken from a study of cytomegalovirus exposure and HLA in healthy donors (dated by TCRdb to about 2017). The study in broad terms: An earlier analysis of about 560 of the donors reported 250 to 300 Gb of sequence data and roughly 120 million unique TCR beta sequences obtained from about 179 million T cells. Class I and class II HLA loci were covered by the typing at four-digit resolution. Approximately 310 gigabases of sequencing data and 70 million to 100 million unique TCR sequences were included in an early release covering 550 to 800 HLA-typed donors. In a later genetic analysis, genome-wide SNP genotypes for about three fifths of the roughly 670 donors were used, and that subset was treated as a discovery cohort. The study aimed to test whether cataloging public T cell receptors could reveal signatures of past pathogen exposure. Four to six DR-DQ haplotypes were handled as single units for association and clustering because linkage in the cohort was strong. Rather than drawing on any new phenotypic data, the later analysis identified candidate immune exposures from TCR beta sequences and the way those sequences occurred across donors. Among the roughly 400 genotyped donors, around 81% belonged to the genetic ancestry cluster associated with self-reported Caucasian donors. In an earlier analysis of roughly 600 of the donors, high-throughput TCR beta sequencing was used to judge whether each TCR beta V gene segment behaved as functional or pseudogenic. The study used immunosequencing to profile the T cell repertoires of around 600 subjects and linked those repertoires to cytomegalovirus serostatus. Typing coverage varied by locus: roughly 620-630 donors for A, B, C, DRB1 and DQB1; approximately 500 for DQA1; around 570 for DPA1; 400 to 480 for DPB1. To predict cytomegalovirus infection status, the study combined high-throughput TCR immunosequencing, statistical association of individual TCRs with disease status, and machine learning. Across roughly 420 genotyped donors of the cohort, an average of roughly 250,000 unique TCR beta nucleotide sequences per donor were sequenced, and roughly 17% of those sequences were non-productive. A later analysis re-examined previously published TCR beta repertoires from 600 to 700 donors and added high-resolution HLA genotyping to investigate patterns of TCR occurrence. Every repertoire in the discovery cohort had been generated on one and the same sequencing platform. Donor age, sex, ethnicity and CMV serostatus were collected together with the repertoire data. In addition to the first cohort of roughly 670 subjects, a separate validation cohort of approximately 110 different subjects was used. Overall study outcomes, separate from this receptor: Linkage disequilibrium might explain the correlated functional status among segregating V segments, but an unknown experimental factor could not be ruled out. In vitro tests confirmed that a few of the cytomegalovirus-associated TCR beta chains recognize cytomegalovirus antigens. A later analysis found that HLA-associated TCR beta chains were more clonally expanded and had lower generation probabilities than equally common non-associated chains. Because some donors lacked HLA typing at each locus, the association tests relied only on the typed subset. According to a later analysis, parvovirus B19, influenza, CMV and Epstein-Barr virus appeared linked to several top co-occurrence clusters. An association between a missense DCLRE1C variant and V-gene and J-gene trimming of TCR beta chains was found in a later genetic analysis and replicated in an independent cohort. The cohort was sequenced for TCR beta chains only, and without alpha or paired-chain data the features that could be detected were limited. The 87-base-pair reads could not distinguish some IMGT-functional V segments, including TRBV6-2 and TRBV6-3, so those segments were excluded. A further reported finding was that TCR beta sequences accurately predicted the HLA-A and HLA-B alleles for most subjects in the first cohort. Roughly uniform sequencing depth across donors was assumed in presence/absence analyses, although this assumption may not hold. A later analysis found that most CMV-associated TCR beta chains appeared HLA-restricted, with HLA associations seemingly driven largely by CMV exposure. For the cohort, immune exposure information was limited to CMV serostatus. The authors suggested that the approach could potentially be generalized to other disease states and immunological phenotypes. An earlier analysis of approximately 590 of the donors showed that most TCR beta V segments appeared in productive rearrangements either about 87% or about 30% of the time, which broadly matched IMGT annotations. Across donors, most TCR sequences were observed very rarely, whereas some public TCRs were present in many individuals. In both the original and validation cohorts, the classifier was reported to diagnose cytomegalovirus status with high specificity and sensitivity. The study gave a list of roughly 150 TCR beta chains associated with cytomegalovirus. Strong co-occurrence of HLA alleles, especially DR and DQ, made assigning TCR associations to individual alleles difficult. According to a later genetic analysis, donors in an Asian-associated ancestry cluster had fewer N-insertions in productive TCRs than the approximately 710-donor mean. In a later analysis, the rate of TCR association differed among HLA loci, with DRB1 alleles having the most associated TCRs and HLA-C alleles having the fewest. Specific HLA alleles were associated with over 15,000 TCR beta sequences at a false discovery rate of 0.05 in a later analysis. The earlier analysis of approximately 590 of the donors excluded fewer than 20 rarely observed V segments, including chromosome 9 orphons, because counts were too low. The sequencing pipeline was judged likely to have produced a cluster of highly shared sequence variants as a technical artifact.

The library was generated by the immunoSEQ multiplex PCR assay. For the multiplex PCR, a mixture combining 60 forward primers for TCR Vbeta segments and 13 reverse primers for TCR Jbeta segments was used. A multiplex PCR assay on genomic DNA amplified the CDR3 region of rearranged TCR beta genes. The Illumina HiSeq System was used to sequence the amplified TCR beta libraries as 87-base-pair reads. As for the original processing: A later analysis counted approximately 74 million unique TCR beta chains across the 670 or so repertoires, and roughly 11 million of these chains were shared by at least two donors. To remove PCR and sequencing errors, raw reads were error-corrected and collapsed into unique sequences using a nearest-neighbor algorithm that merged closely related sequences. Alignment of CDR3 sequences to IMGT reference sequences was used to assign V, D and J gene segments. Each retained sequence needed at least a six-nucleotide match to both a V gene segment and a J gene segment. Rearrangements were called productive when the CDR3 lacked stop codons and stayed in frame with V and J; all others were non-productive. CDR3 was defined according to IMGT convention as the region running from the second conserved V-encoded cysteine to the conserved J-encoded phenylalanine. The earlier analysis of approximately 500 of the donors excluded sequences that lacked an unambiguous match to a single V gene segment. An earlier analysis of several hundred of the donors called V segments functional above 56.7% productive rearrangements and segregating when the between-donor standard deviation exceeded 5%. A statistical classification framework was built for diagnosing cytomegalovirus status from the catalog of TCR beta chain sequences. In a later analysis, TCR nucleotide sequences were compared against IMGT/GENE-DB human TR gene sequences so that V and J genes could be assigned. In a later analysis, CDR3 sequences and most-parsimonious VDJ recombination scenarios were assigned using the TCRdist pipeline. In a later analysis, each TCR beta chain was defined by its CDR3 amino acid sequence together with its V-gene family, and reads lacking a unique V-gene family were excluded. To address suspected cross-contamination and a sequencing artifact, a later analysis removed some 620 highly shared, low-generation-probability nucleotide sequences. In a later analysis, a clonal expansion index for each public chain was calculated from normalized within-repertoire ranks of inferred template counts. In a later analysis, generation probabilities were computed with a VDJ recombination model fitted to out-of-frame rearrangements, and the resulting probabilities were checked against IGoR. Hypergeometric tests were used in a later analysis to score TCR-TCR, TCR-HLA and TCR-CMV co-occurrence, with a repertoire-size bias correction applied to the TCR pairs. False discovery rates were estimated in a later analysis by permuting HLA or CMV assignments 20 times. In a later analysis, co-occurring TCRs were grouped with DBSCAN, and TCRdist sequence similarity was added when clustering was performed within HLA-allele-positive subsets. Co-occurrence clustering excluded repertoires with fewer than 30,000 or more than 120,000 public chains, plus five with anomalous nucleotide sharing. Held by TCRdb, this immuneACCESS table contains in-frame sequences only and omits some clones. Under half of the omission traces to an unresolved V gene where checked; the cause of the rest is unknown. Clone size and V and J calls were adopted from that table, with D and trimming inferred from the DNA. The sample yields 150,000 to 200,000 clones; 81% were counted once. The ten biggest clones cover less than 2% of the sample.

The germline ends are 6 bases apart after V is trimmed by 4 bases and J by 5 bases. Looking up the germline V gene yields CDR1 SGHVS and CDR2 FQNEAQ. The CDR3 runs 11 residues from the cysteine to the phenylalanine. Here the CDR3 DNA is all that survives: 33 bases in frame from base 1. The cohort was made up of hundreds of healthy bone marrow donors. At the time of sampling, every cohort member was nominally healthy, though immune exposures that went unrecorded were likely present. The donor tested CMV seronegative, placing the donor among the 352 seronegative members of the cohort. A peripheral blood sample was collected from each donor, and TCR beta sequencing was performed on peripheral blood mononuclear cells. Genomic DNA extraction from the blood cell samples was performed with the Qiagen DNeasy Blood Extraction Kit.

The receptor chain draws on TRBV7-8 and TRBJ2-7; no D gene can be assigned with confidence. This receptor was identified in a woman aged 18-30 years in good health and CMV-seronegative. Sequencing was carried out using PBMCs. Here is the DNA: TGTGCCAGCAGCTCTTATAACGAGCAGTACTTC. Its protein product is CASSSYNEQYF.